The T cell receptor (beta chain) described here comes from a study of shared clonotypes between healthy human individuals. Study-wide findings and caveats: All-four-donor shared clonotypes had higher generation probabilities than non-shared clonotypes did.

Germline V CDR1 and CDR2: LNHDA, SQIVND (reference sequence). Trimming pared 5 bases from V and 5 bases from J, leaving 9 bases between. CDR3 size: 12 residues. Adult donors, all healthy and HIV-negative, had no recent acute infections or vaccinations. Original processing methods: ImmunoSEQ only sent back junction sequences with no quality scores, so filtering was done differently. Libraries were prepared by immunoSEQ multiplex PCR; TCRdb keeps only in-frame clonotypes and omits some of them. V, J and clone size reflect that table, while D and trimming were determined from the DNA. The repertoire holds over 950,000 clones, about 80% seen once, with roughly 0.82% in the top ten. This clone was observed a few times. Its antigen is as yet unknown.

The chain couples TRBV19 to TRBJ2-5; unclear D gene. The TCR comes from a young man in good health. Some clones in this sample may be carry-over from other donors' samples. The sequenced sample consisted of memory CD4+ T cells from PBMCs. Subset in this sample: CD45RA-negative fraction. The CDR3: CASSALRETQYF. CDR3 nucleotide sequence: TGTGCCAGTAGTGCCCTCAGGGAGACCCAGTACTTC.